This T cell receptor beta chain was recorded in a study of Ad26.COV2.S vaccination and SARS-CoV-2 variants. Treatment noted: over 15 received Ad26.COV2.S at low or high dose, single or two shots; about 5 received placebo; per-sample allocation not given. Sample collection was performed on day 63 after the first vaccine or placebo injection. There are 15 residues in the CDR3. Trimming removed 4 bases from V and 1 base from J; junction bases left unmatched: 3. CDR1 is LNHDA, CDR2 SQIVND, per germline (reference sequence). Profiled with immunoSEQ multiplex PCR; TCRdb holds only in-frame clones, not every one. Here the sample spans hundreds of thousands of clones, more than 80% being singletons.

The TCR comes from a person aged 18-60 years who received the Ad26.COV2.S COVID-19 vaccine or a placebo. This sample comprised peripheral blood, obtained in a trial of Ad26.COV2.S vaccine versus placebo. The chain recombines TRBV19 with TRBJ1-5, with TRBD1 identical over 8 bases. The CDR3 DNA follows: TGTGCCAGTAGTACAGACAGGGGAAGCAATCAGCCCCAGCATTTT. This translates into CASSTDRGSNQPQHF. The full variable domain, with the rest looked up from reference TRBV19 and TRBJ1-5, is DGGITQSPKYLFRKEGQNVTLSCEQNLNHDAMYWYRQDPGQGLRLIYYSQIVNDFQKGDIAEGYSVSREKKESFPLTVTSAQKNPTAFYLCASSTDRGSNQPQHFGDGTRLSIL.